This TCR beta chain originates from a study of shared clonotypes between healthy human individuals. Points from the study as a whole: Larger richness was generally estimated for naive than memory subsets. Blood was the only sampled material, and tissue repertoires likely differ.

Healthy and HIV-negative, the adult donors had no recent acute infections or vaccinations. Using immunoSEQ multiplex PCR, the repertoire was profiled, and TCRdb retains in-frame clones only, with some absent. The data show approximately 1,000,000 clones, with around three quarters seen just once and 0.52% held by the top ten. Notes on this clone: Its antigen remains unidentified.

Germline lookup yields CDR1 SGHVS and CDR2 FNYEAQ. CDR3 size: 11 residues. With 5 bases removed from V and 4 bases from J, the gap between germline ends came to 5 bases. Sequenced: memory CD4+ T cells from PBMCs. The subset here: CD45RA-negative fraction. This TCR was sampled from a man between 18 and 29 years old in good health. Some clones in this sample may be carry-over from other donors' samples. The chain combines TRBV7-6 with TRBJ2-5; unclear D gene. The CDR3 region has the DNA TGTGCCAGCAGCCTACTAGAGACCCAGTACTTC. It translates to CASSLLETQYF.